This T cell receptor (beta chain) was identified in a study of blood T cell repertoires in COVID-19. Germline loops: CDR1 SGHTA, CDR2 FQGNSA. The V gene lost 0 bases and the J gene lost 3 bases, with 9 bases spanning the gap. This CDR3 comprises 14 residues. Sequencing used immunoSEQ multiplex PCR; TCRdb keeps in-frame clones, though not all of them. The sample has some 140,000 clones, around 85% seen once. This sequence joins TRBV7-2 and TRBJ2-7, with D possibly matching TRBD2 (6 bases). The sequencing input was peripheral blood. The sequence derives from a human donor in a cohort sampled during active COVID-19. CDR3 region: CASSLAVGLYEQYF. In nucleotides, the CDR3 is TGTGCCAGCAGCTTAGCGGTGGGACTCTACGAGCAGTACTTC.